The entry below describes one T cell receptor (beta chain). Its antigen is not known. The sample comes from a study of early T cells in non-severe SARS-CoV-2 infection. Study context: The input, bulk RNA from unsorted whole blood, was sequenced, and chains were unpaired. Study conclusions and caveats: Private and CD4 specificities were missed by VDJdb matching, which favored anti-spike CD8 responses.

J gave up 3 bases and V 4 bases, and 9 bases lay outside the gene matches. Germline V CDR1 and CDR2: SGHNT, YYREEE (reference sequence). This CDR3 comprises 15 residues. Researchers attached unique molecular identifiers to individual cDNA molecules. In TCRdb, the 5' RACE reads were re-called with MiXCR into one record per CDR3 protein. In the table there are about 110,000 distinct CDR3 sequences, roughly 12% of which are singletons. Sequences were derived from whole blood, sampled at baseline. This receptor was taken from an adult who was a healthcare worker with PCR-confirmed SARS-CoV-2 infection or an uninfected control (not recorded which). The chain has TRBV5-4 and TRBJ2-7; 8 bases are a match to TRBD1. The CDR3 region is CASSPADRGHYEQYF. CDR3 DNA: TGTGCCAGCAGCCCAGCAGACAGGGGACACTACGAGCAGTACTTC. Complete variable domain (other parts from reference TRBV5-4 and TRBJ2-7): ETGVTQSPTHLIKTRGQQVTLRCSSQSGHNTVSWYQQALGQGPQFIFQYYREEENGRGNFPPRFSGLQFPNYSSELNVNALELDDSALYLCASSPADRGHYEQYFGPGTRLTVT.